Included here is one TCR beta chain sequence, with context. Its antigen is unidentified. The sample belongs to a study of vaccination and CD4 T cells after COVID-19. Background on the study: Cellular stimulation was performed using overlapping spike peptides derived from SARS-CoV-2, HCoV-NL63, HCoV-OC43 and HCoV-229E. Notes on the study in general: Researchers looked at relatively few convalescent patients and had no early post-infection timepoints.

Time point denoted: late sampling 161 to 241 days after vaccination in three convalescent patients. Treatment noted: roughly 10-day PBMC culture with coronavirus spike peptide pools or control peptides (ViraFEST assay). ViraFEST enlarged antigen-specific T cell populations with peptide pools and afterwards sequenced TCRs. Cultured CD4+ T-cell DNA underwent Oncomine TCR Beta short-read sequencing. Each CDR3 protein is one row after TCRdb ran MiXCR on the PCR reads. The table lists about 24,000 distinct CDR3 sequences, about 30% of them singletons. This CDR3 contains 15 residues. In germline, CDR1 is MGHDK, CDR2 SYGVNS. Trimming cost V 3 bases and J 1 base; bases outside gene matches: 5.

V and J are TRBV25-1 and TRBJ1-1; 7 positions agree with TRBD1. The sample was CD4+ T cells from blood, cultured in vitro, taken about 7 months after SARS-CoV-2 vaccination. The sequence was collected from a human donor who had recovered from COVID-19. CDR3: CASSDLRTGNTEAFF. In nucleotides, the CDR3 is TGTGCCAGCAGTGACCTCAGGACAGGGAACACTGAAGCTTTCTTT.